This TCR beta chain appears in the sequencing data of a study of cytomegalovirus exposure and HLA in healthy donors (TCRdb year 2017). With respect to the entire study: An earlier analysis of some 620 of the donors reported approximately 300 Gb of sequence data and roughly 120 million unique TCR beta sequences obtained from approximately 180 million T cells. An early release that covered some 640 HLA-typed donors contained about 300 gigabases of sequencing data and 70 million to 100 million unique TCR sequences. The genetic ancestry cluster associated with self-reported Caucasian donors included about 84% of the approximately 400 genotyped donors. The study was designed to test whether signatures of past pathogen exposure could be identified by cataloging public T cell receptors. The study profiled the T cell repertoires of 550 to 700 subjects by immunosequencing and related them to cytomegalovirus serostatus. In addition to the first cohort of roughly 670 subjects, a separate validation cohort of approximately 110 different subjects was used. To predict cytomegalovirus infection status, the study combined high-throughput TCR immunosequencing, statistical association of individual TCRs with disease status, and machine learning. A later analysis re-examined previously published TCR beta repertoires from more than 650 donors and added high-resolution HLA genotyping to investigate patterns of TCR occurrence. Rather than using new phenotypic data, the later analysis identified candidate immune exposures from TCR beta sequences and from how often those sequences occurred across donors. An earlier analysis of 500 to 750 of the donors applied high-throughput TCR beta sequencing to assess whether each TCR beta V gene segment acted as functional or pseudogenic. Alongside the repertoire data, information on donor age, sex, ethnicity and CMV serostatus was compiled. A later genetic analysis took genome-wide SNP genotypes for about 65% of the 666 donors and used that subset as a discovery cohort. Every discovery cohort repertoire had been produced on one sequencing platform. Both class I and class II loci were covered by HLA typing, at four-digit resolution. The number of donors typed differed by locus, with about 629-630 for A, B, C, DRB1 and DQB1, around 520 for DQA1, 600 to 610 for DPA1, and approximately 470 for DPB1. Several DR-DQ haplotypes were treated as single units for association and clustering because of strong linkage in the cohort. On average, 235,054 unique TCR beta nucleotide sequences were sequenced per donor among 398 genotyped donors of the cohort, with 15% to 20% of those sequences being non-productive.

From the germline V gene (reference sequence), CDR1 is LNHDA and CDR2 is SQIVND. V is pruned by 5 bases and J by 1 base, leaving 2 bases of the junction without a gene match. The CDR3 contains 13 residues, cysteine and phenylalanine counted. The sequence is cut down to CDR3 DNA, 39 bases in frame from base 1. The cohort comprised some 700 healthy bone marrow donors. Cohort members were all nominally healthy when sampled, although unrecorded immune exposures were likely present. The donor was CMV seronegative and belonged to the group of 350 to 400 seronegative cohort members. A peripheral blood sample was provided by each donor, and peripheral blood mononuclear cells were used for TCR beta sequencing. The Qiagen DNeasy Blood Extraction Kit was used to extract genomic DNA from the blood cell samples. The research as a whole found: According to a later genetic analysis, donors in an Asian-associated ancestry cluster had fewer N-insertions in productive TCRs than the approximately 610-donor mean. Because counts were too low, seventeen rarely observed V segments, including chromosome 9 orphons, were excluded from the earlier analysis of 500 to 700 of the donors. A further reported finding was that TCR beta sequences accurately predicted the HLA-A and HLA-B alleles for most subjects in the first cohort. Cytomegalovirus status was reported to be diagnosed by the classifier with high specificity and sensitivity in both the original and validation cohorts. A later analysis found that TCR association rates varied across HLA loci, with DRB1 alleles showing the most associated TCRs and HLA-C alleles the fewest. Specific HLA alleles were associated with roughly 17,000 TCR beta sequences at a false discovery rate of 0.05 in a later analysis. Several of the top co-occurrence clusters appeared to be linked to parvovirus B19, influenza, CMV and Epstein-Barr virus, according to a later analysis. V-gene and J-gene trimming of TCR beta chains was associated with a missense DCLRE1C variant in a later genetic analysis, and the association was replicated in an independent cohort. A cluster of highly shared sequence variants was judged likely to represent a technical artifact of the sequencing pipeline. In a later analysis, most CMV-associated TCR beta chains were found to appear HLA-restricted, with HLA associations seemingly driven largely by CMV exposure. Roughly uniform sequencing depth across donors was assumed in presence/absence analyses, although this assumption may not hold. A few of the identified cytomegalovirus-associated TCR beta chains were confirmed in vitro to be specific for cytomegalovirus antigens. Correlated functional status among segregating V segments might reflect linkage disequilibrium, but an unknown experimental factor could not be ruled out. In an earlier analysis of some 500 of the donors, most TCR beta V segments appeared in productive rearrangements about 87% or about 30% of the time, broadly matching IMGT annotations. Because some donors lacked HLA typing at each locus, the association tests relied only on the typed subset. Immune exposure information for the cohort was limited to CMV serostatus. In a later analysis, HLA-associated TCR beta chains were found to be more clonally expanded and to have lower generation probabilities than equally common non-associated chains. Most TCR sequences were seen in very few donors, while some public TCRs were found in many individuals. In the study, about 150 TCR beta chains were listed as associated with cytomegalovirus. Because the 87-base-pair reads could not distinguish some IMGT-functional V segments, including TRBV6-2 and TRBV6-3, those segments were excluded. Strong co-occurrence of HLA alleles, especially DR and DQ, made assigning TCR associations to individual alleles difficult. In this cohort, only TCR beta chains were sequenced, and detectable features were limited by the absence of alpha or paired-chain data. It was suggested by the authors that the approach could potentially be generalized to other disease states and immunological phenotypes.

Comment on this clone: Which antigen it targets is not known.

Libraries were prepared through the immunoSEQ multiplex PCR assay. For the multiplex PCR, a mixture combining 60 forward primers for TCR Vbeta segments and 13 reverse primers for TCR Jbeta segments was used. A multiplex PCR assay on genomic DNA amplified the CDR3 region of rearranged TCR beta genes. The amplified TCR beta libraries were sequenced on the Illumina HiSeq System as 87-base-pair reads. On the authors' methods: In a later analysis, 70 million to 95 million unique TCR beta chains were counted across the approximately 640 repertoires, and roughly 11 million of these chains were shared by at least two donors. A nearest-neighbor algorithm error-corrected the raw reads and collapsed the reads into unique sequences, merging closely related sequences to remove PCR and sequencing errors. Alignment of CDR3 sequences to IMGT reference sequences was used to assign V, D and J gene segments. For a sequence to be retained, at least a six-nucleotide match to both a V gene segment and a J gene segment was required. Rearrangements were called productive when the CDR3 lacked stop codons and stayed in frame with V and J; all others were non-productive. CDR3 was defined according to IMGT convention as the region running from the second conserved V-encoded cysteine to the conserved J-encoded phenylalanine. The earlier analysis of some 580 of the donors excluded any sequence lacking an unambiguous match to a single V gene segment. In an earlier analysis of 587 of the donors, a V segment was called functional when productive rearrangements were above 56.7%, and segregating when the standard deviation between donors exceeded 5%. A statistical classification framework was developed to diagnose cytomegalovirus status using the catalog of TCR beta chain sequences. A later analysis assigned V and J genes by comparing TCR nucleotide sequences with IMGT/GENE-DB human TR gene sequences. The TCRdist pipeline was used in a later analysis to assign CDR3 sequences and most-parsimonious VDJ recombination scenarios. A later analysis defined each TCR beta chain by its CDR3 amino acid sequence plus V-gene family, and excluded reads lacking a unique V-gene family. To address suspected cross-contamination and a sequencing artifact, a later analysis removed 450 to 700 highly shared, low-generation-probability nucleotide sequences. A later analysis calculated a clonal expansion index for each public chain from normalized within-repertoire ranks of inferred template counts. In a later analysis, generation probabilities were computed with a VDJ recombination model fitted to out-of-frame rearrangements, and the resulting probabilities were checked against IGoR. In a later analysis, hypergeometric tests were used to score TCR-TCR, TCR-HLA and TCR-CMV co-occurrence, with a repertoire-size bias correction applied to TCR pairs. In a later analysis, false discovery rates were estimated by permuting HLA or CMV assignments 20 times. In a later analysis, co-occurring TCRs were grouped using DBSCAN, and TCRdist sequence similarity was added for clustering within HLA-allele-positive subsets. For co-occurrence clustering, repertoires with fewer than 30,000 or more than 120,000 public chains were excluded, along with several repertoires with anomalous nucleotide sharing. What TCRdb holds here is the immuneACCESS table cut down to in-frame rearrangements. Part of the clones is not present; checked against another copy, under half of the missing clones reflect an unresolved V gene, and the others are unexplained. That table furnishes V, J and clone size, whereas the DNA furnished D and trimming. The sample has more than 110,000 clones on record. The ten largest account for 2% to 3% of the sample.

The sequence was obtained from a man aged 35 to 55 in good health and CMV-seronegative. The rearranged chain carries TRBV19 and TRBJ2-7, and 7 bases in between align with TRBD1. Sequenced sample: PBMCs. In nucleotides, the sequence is TGTGCCAGTAGTTCGACAGGGTCCTACGAGCAGTACTTC. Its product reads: CASSSTGSYEQYF.